This T cell receptor (beta chain) was recovered during a study of read filtering for tumor transcriptome and immune sequencing. Study-level background: The cohort had about 16 men and some 13 women aged roughly 40 to 90, mean roughly 66 years. Study results and caveats: Correlation between methods rose after single-read clonotypes were removed.

This clonotype was seen more than once but under ten times. Its antigen is undetermined. This CDR3 is built from 14 residues. V was trimmed by 2 bases and J by 5 bases, leaving 9 bases between them. Germline V gene data show CDR1 as SGHTA and CDR2 as FQGTGA. Molecular barcoded adaptors covering alpha/delta and beta/gamma chains were used on 400 ng RNA. TCRdb itself ran the reads through MiXCR, one entry per CDR3 protein. The table shows about 62,000 distinct CDR3 sequences, with roughly a fifth occurring only once. Sequenced sample: a population of CD138-negative cells sorted from bone marrow. The TCR was taken from a donor over 35 with multiple myeloma. J is TRBJ2-2 and V is TRBV7-3, with TRBD1 as a possible D gene (5 bases). The CDR3 region is CASSLYQGTGELFF. As DNA, the CDR3 is TGTGCCAGCAGCTTATATCAGGGTACCGGGGAGCTGTTTTTT. Complete variable domain (other parts from reference TRBV7-3 and TRBJ2-2): GAGVSQTPSNKVTEKGKYVELRCDPISGHTALYWYRQSLGQGPEFLIYFQGTGAADDSGLPNDRFFAVRPEGSVSTLKIQRTERGDSAVYLCASSLYQGTGELFFGEGSRLTVL.